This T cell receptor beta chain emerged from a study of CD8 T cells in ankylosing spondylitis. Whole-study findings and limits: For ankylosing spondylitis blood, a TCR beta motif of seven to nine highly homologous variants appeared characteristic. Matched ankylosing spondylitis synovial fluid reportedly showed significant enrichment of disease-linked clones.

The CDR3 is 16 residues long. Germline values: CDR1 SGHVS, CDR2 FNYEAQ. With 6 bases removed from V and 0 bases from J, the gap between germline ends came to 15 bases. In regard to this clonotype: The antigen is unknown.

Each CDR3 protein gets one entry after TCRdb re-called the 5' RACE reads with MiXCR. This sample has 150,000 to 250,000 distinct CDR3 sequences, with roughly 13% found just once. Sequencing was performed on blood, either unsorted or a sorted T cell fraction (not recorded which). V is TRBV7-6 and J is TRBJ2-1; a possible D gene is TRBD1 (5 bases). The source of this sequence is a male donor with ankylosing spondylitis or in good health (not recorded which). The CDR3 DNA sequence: TGTGCCAGCAGTCCCTTGGGGCGCAACTCCTACAATGAGCAGTTCTTC. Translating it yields CASSPLGRNSYNEQFF.